The 18 T cell receptor beta chains in this list originate from one sample, sequenced in a study of spatial heterogeneity in lung cancer. Broader study findings: The number of expanded tumor alpha and beta chains correlated with mutation number.

Their recognized antigens are unknown. The time point is: sample taken at primary tumor resection. MiXCR, applied by TCRdb to the 5' RACE reads, yields one record per CDR3 protein. The table shows around 100,000 distinct CDR3 sequences, with about 4.6% occurring only once. Specimen: lung tumor tissue, collected at surgery. All receptors come from a male donor with early-stage non-small cell lung cancer.

This clonotype was found many times. This chain links TRBV27 with TRBJ2-3, with D possibly called TRBD1 or TRBD2 (5 bases each). Trimming took off 7 bases at V and 3 bases at J, with 20 bases between the two ends. The germline V gene encodes CDR1 MNHEY and CDR2 SMNVEV (reference sequence). The CDR3 has 16 residues. The CDR3 nucleotides are TGTGCCAGCACCCCTGGGACCTCATTTCAAACAGATACGCAGTATTTT. This sequence encodes CASTPGTSFQTDTQYF.

In its sample, this clonotype was seen many times. The chain carries TRBV5-1 and TRBJ1-4; unclear D gene. The germline V gene encodes CDR1 SGHRS and CDR2 YFSETQ. The V and J ends lost 0 bases and 0 bases respectively, with 6 bases between them. The CDR3 covers 15 residues. This CDR3 reads CASSLDPATNEKLFF. Here the CDR3 DNA reads TGCGCCAGCAGCTTGGACCCTGCAACTAATGAAAAACTGTTTTTT.

This chain links TRBV20-1 with TRBJ1-5, with 8 bases fitting TRBD1. The CDR3 is made up of 17 amino acids. Per germline, CDR1 DFQATT and CDR2 SNEGSKA (reference sequence). Unmatched junction bases numbered 10, after V lost 3 bases and J lost 0 bases. CDR3 sequence (DNA): TGCAGTGCTAGCCTGGACAGGGACCTTTATAGCAATCAGCCCCAGCATTTT. Encoded protein: CSASLDRDLYSNQPQHF.

This clonotype was counted many times. This sequence joins TRBV28 and TRBJ1-5; D is ambiguous. Trimming removed 8 bases from V and 3 bases from J, with 11 bases in between. The CDR3 is 13 residues long. Germline CDR1 MDHEN, CDR2 SYDVKM. The CDR3 is CASLAEINQPQHF. The CDR3 DNA reads TGTGCCAGCTTGGCAGAGATCAATCAGCCCCAGCATTTT.

This clonotype was seen ten or more times. The chain has TRBV6-5 and TRBJ1-1; 9 bases are a match to TRBD1. The V gene end was trimmed by 5 bases and the J gene end by 6 bases; junction bases not matched to a gene: 7. This CDR3 comprises 14 residues. Germline values: CDR1 MNHEY, CDR2 SVGAGI. CDR3 nucleotides: TGTGCCAGCAGTCCCGACAGGGGGTTCGCTGAAGCTTTCTTT. This sequence encodes CASSPDRGFAEAFF.

This clonotype was found many times. The CDR3 region has the DNA TGCAGCGTTGAAGATCCGGGGACTAGCGGGAGCACTGAGCAGTTCTTC. Its protein product is CSVEDPGTSGSTEQFF. The rearrangement uses TRBV29-1 and TRBJ2-1; 14 bases agree with TRBD2. V shed 0 bases, J shed 9 bases, and the junction held 7 bases outside the gene matches. The germline CDR1 and CDR2 sequences are SQVTM and ANQGSEA. This CDR3 has 16 residues.

This clonotype has at least ten counts. Here the CDR3 DNA reads TGCGCCAGCAGCCAAGTTTCGGGTTGGAACAGACCCTACGAGCAGTACTTC. Translation gives CASSQVSGWNRPYEQYF. The V and J genes are TRBV4-1 and TRBJ2-7; D not certain. The CDR3 is made up of 17 amino acids. V was cut by 1 base and J by 2 bases, with 18 bases left in between. Germline assignment: CDR1 MGHRA and CDR2 YSYEKL.

This clonotype showed up many times. The chain joins TRBV28 to TRBJ2-7, with D possibly TRBD2 on 5 matching bases. This CDR3 region has 14 residues. CDR1 is MDHEN, CDR2 SYDVKM, per germline. Trimming stripped 3 bases from V and 6 bases from J, with 15 bases between. In DNA, the CDR3 is TGTGCCAGCAGTTTGTTTGCGGGCGACGGCGAGCAGTACTTC. This translates into CASSLFAGDGEQYF.

This clonotype was counted ten times or more. The chain is built from TRBV21-1 and TRBJ1-6; TRBD1 is the table's D call and was not checked against the DNA. TRBV21-1 is a recognized pseudogene. CDR3 length equals 19 residues. The CDR3 spells CASSKARGNGGRRSSPLHF. As DNA, the CDR3 is TGTGCCAGCAGCAAAGCGCGTGGTAATGGGGGGCGAAGGAGTTCACCCCTCCACTTT.

The J gene is TRBJ1-2, the V gene TRBV7-8; 10 bases are shared with TRBD1. The germline gives CDR1 SGHVS, CDR2 FQNEAQ. The trim removed 8 bases at V and 7 bases at J, leaving 13 bases unmatched. This CDR3 has 15 residues. CDR3 region: CASGGGTGELSGYTF. The DNA for the CDR3 is TGTGCCAGCGGAGGCGGGACAGGGGAACTCTCTGGCTACACCTTC. Full variable domain (missing parts from reference TRBV7-8 and TRBJ1-2): GAGVSQSPRYKVAKRGQDVALRCDPISGHVSLFWYQQALGQGPEFLTYFQNEAQLDKSGLPSDRFFAERPEGSVSTLKIQRTQQEDSAVYLCASGGGTGELSGYTFGSGTRLTVV.

Ten or more counts support this clonotype. V gene TRBV29-1 combines with J gene TRBJ1-1; D gene ambiguous. The ends were cut back, 4 bases at V and 11 bases at J, with 17 bases in the middle. The CDR3 is 12 amino acids. Per the germline V gene, CDR1 is SQVTM and CDR2 is ANQGSEA. CDR3 in amino acids: CSVVSPGHGAFF. As DNA, the CDR3 is TGCAGCGTTGTTTCCCCCGGTCACGGTGCTTTCTTT.

This clonotype was seen many times. This rearrangement joins TRBV6-1 to TRBJ1-5, with 7 bases lining up with TRBD1. Germline trimming cut 2 bases from V and 6 bases from J; bases unmatched to any gene: 13. This CDR3 spans 17 amino acids. Germline assignment: CDR1 MNHNS and CDR2 SASEGT. The CDR3 nucleotides read TGTGCCAGCAGTGAACTCGCAGGGGGAGCCCCCGGTCAGCCCCAGCATTTT. This translates into CASSELAGGAPGQPQHF.

Details on this clonotype: A much larger clone lies a single base off, so this may be a read error. The CDR3 does not end in the conserved phenylalanine or tryptophan, so this is likely a read error. The chain has TRBV27 and TRBJ2-7; D is perhaps TRBD1 (5 bases). V gave up 2 bases and J gave up 1 base, with 12 bases separating them. This CDR3 is built from 15 residues. In germline, CDR1 is MNHEY, CDR2 SMNVEV (reference sequence). The CDR3 DNA follows: TGTGCCAGCAGTTTAGCTGTTGACAGATCCTACGAGCAGTACTAC. Protein product: CASSLAVDRSYEQYY.

This clonotype was seen repeatedly, ten times or more. The chain uses TRBV29-1 and TRBJ1-2; D gene ambiguous. The CDR3 length is 11 residues. V was clipped by 5 bases and J by 3 bases, with 7 bases between them. Germline V gene data show CDR1 as SQVTM and CDR2 as ANQGSEA. CDR3 amino acids: CSVYGDYGYTF. The CDR3 nucleotides are TGCAGCGTTTATGGGGACTATGGCTACACCTTC.

This clonotype was observed many times. The rearrangement uses TRBV2 and TRBJ1-2; the match to TRBD1 covers 7 bases. Germline V gene lookup returns CDR1 SNHLY and CDR2 FYNNEI. V shed 0 bases and J 5 bases; nucleotides not matched to a gene: 18. The CDR3 sequence is 19 residues long. The CDR3: CASSEARDRESRKAYGYTF. The DNA for the CDR3 is TGTGCCAGCAGTGAAGCGCGTGACAGGGAATCCCGCAAAGCTTATGGCTACACCTTC.

This clonotype was detected ten times or more. This sequence joins TRBV29-1 and TRBJ1-1; a weak D match, TRBD1 (6 bases). The V end was cut by 4 bases, the J end by 5 bases, with 11 bases between. In germline, CDR1 is SQVTM, CDR2 ANQGSEA. The CDR3 contains 12 residues. The CDR3 DNA follows: TGCAGCGTTGCCCAGGGGCGGACTGAAGCTTTCTTT. Protein product: CSVAQGRTEAFF.

The chain has TRBV9 and TRBJ2-5; D gene unclear. CDR1 and CDR2 from the germline V gene are SGDLS and YYNGEE. V was trimmed by 4 bases and J by 0 bases, leaving 16 bases between them. This CDR3 contains 16 residues. CDR3 in amino acids: CASSPDLTINQETQYF. Written as DNA, the CDR3 is TGTGCCAGCAGCCCCGACCTGACGATAAACCAAGAGACCCAGTACTTC. Combining the CDR3 with reference TRBV9 and TRBJ2-5 gives the whole variable domain DSGVTQTPKHLITATGQRVTLRCSPRSGDLSVYWYQQSLDQGLQFLIQYYNGEERAKGNILERFSAQQFPDLHSELNLSSLELGDSALYFCASSPDLTINQETQYFGPGTRLLVL.

This clonotype was recorded at least ten times. The chain has TRBV5-1 and TRBJ1-6; perhaps TRBD1 as D (5 bases). CDR1 is SGHRS and CDR2 is YFSETQ in the germline V gene. The CDR3 totals 14 residues. Between the trimmed V and J ends, which lost 2 bases and 9 bases, there was a span of 12 bases. The CDR3 nucleotides are TGCGCCAGCAGCTTAGGGGAAAGGAGTTCACCCCTCCACTTT. Amino acids: CASSLGERSSPLHF.